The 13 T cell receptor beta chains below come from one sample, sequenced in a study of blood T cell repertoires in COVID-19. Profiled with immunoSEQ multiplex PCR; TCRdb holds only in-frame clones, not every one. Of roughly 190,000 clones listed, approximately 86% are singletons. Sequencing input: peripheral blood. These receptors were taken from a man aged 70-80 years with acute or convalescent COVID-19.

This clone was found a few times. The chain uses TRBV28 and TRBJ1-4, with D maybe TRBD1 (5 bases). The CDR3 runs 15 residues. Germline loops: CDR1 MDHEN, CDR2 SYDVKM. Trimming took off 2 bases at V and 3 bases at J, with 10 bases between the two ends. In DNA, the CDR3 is TGTGCCAGCAGTTTAAGGGGTCAGGCTAATGAAAAACTGTTTTTT. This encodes CASSLRGQANEKLFF.

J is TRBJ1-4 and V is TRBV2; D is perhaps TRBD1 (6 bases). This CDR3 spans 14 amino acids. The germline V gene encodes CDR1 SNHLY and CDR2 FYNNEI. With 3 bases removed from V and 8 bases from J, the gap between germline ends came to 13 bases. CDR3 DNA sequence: TGTGCCAGCAGTGACCGCAGGGGAGACGAAAAACTGTTTTTT. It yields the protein CASSDRRGDEKLFF.

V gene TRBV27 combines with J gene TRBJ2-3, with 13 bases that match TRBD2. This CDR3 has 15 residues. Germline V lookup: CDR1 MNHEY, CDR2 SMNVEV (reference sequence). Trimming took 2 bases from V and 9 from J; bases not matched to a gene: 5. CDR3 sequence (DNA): TGTGCCAGCAGTTTAACTAGCGGGGGGGCGAGAACGCAGTATTTT. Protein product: CASSLTSGGARTQYF.

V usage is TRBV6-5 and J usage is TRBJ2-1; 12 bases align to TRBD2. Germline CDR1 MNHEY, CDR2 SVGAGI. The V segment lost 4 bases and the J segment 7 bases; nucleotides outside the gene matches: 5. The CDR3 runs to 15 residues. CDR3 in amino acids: CASSSSGGAGNEQFF. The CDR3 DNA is TGTGCCAGCAGTTCTAGCGGGGGGGCGGGTAATGAGCAGTTCTTC.

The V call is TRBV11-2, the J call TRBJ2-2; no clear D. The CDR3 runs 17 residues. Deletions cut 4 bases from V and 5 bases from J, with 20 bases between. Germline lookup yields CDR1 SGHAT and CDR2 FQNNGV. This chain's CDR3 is CASSYSGSPARTGELFF. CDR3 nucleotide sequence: TGTGCCAGCAGCTACTCCGGGTCCCCGGCCCGAACCGGGGAGCTGTTTTTT.

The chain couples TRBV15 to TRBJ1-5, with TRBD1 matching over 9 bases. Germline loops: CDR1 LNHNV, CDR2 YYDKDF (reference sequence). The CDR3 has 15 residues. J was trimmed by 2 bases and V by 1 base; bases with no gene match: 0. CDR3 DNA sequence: TGTGCCACCAGCAGAGGGACAGGGGGCAATCAGCCCCAGCATTTT. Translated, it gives CATSRGTGGNQPQHF.

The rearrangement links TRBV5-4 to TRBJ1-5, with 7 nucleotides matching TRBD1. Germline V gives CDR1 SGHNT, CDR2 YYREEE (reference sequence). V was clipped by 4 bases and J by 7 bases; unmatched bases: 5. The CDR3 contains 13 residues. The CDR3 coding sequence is TGTGCCAGCAGCCTCGACAGGGCCCAGCCCCAGCATTTT. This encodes CASSLDRAQPQHF.

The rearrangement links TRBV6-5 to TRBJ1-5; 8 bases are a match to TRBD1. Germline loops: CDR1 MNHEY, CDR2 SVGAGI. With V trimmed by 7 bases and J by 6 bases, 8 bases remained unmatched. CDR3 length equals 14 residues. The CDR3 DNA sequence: TGTGCCAGCACCCAGGACAGGGAACTTCAGCCCCAGCATTTT. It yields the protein CASTQDRELQPQHF.

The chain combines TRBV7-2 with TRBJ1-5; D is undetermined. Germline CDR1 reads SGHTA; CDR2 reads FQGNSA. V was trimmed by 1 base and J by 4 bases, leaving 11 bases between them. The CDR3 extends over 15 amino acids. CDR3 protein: CASSLGLGENQPQHF. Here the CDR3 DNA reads TGTGCCAGCAGCTTAGGGCTAGGAGAGAATCAGCCCCAGCATTTT.

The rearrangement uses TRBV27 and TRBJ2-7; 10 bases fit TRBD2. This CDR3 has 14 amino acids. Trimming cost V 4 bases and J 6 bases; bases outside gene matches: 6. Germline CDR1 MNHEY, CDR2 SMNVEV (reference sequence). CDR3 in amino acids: CASSSGLAYPEQYF. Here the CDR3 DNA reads TGTGCCAGCAGTTCGGGACTAGCGTACCCCGAGCAGTACTTC.

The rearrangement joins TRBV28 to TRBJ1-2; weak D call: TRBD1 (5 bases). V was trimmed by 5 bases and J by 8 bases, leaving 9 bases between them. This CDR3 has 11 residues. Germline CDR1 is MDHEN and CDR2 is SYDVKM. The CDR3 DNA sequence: TGTGCCAGCAGTCAGGACAACGGCTACACCTTC. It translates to CASSQDNGYTF.

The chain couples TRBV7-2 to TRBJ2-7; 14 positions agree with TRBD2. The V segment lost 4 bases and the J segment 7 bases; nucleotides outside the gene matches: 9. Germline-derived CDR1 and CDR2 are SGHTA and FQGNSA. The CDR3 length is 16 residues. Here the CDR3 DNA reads TGTGCCAGCAGCTCGTACGGACTAGCGGGAGGTAAAGAGCAGTACTTC. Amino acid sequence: CASSSYGLAGGKEQYF. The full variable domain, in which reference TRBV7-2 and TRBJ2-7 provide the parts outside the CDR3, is GAGVSQSPSNKVTEKGKDVELRCDPISGHTALYWYRQSLGQGLEFLIYFQGNSAPDKSGLPSDRFSAERTGGSVSTLTIQRTQQEDSAVYLCASSSYGLAGGKEQYFGPGTRLTVT.

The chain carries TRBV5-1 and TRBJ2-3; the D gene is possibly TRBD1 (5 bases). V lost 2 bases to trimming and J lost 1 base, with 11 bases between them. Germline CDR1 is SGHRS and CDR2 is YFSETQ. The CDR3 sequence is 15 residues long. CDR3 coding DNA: TGCGCCAGCAGCTTCTTTCTAGGGGGCACAGATACGCAGTATTTT. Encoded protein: CASSFFLGGTDTQYF.